This is a list of T cell receptor beta chains from one sample in a study of beta chain features in type 1 diabetes. TCRdb keeps only in-frame clones here, not all; method: immunoSEQ multiplex PCR. The sample holds about 160,000 clones, less than 9.5% seen once. Sequenced material: central memory CD4+ T cells from blood. Source of these receptors: a woman younger than 35 in good health. CDR3s include the opening cysteine and the closing phenylalanine or tryptophan. Fields, in order: D gene, J gene, clone size, V gene, CDR3 protein, CDR3 DNA. The D gene is left open where the match is weak. The size field is filled for only some rows; it gives once, few, many or a size class.

NA | TRBJ1-2 | NA | TRBV5-4 | CASSKGQRVGSDYGYTF | TGTGCCAGCAGCAAAGGACAGAGAGTGGGGAGTGACTATGGCTACACCTTC
TRBD1 | TRBJ2-1 | NA | TRBV19 | CASSPAQGASSYNEQFF | TGTGCCAGTAGTCCGGCCCAGGGGGCGAGTTCCTACAATGAGCAGTTCTTC
NA | TRBJ1-1 | few | TRBV6-4 | CASSEQKNTEAFF | TGTGCCAGCAGTGAACAGAAGAACACTGAAGCTTTCTTT
TRBD2 | TRBJ2-3 | few | TRBV5-4 | CASSSQRGGDTQYF | TGTGCCAGCAGCTCTCAGCGGGGGGGTGATACGCAGTATTTT
NA | TRBJ1-5 | NA | TRBV6-1 | CASSVGGLSNQPQHF | TGTGCCAGCAGTGTAGGAGGGCTTAGCAATCAGCCCCAGCATTTT
NA | TRBJ2-4 | few | TRBV5-1 | CASSSPPANIQYF | TGCGCCAGCAGCTCTCCCCCAGCGAACATTCAGTACTTC
NA | TRBJ1-2 | few | TRBV6-1 | CASSFRQVSPGYTF | TGTGCCAGCAGTTTTCGACAGGTCTCTCCAGGCTACACCTTC
TRBD2 | TRBJ2-2 | NA | TRBV4-2 | CASSHLRGTSGVANTGELFF | TGTGCCAGCAGCCATCTCCGGGGGACTAGCGGGGTTGCGAACACCGGGGAGCTGTTTTTT
TRBD2 | TRBJ2-5 | few | TRBV30 | CAATSGGWGETQYF | TGTGCCGCAACTAGCGGGGGCTGGGGGGAGACCCAGTACTTC
NA | TRBJ2-7 | few | TRBV9 | CASSVVPTSSYYEQYF | TGTGCCAGCAGCGTAGTCCCTACTAGCAGCTACTACGAGCAGTACTTC
NA | TRBJ2-3 | few | TRBV7-2 | CASSLGGAGDTQYF | TGTGCCAGCAGTTTGGGTGGGGCTGGAGATACGCAGTATTTT
TRBD2 | TRBJ2-2 | NA | TRBV28 | CASRGGGTGELFF | TGTGCCAGCAGGGGGGGAGGGACCGGGGAGCTGTTTTTT
NA | TRBJ1-4 | NA | TRBV6-1 | CASTDKGEKLFF | TGTGCCAGCACCGACAAGGGGGAAAAACTGTTTTTT
NA | TRBJ2-3 | few | TRBV7-9 | CASSLHGQSVDTQYF | TGTGCCAGCAGCTTACATGGACAGTCGGTAGATACGCAGTATTTT
TRBD2 | TRBJ2-2 | few | TRBV10-2 | CASTPSGGTGELFF | TGCGCCAGCACCCCCTCGGGGGGCACCGGGGAGCTGTTTTTT
TRBD2 | TRBJ2-1 | NA | TRBV19 | CASSATSGAYNEQFF | TGTGCCAGTAGTGCGACTAGCGGGGCCTACAATGAGCAGTTCTTC
TRBD1 | TRBJ2-6 | many | TRBV4-3 | CASSLQGAGANVLTF | TGCGCCAGCAGCTTACAGGGGGCTGGGGCCAACGTCCTGACTTTC
TRBD2 | TRBJ2-3 | NA | TRBV4-1 | CASSPLAGGMADTQYF | TGCGCCAGCAGCCCGTTAGCGGGAGGGATGGCAGATACGCAGTATTTT
NA | TRBJ2-5 | few | TRBV2 | CARGGGNQETQYF | TGTGCCAGGGGAGGGGGTAACCAAGAGACCCAGTACTTC
NA | TRBJ2-2 | few | TRBV18 | CASSPPLGVNTGELFF | TGTGCCAGCTCACCACCACTCGGAGTGAACACCGGGGAGCTGTTTTTT
NA | TRBJ2-6 | NA | TRBV7-2 | CASSLAIPVFGANVLTF | TGTGCCAGCAGCTTAGCAATTCCGGTATTTGGGGCCAACGTCCTGACTTTC
TRBD1 | TRBJ2-5 | few | TRBV30 | CAWSDTGTGKETQYF | TGTGCCTGGAGTGATACCGGGACAGGGAAAGAGACCCAGTACTTC
TRBD1 | TRBJ2-2 | few | TRBV19 | CASSITGVKDTGELFF | TGTGCCAGTAGTATAACAGGGGTGAAGGACACCGGGGAGCTGTTTTTT
TRBD1 | TRBJ1-4 | NA | TRBV12-5 | CASGTGQGEKLFF | TGTGCTAGTGGTACGGGACAGGGAGAAAAACTGTTTTTT
NA | TRBJ2-6 | many | TRBV4-1 | CASSLSSGANVLTF | TGCGCCAGCAGCCTTAGCTCTGGGGCCAACGTCCTGACTTTC
NA | TRBJ1-4 | NA | TRBV30 | CAWSVRGGGEKLFF | TGTGCCTGGAGTGTCCGGGGAGGGGGTGAAAAACTGTTTTTT
NA | TRBJ2-5 | NA | TRBV30 | CAWRPQGALETQYF | TGTGCCTGGAGACCACAGGGCGCCCTCGAGACCCAGTACTTC
TRBD2 | TRBJ2-1 | NA | TRBV19 | CASSTLGAGAGNEQFF | TGTGCCAGTAGTACGTTGGGAGCGGGAGCTGGAAATGAGCAGTTCTTC
TRBD2 | TRBJ2-3 | NA | TRBV5-1 | CASSLEGTSGDTQYF | TGCGCCAGCAGCTTGGAGGGGACTAGTGGAGATACGCAGTATTTT
TRBD2 | TRBJ2-4 | few | TRBV5-4 | CASSDGLAGGNIQYF | TGTGCCAGCAGCGACGGACTAGCGGGAGGGAACATTCAGTACTTC
TRBD2 | TRBJ2-3 | few | TRBV4-3 | CARTPTLAVSTDTQYF | TGCGCCAGGACACCAACACTAGCGGTTAGCACAGATACGCAGTATTTT
NA | TRBJ2-1 | NA | TRBV6-5 | CASNGVREGNEQFF | TGTGCCAGCAATGGAGTCAGGGAAGGAAATGAGCAGTTCTTC
NA | TRBJ1-2 | NA | TRBV29-1 | CSVEEAGGYTF | TGCAGCGTTGAAGAGGCAGGGGGCTACACCTTC